A selection of T cell receptor beta chains follows, all from one sample in a study of T-cell memory formation after mild COVID-19. MiXCR, run by TCRdb on the 5' RACE reads, gives a single entry per CDR3 protein. The profile shows 190,000 or so distinct CDR3 sequences, roughly a fifth of them singletons. Sequenced sample: PBMCs or a T cell subset sorted from them (not recorded which). The receptor source for this set is an adult woman who had mild COVID-19 (a few samples of this study predate the infection). Cell type and time point are not known. The CDR3 runs from the conserved cysteine through the conserved F or W. A D gene is named only where the DNA matches it firmly. Size is stated for part of the rows, as once, few or many counts, or as a class when the clone is expanded.

.	TRBV5-6	TRBJ1-1	.	CASSLGEVEAFF	TGTGCCAGCAGCTTGGGAGAGGTTGAAGCTTTCTTT
.	TRBV7-8	TRBJ1-2	.	CASSRNSRRMDYGYTF	TGTGCCAGCAGCCGGAATTCGCGACGGATGGACTATGGCTACACCTTC
few	TRBV7-8	TRBJ2-2	.	CASSLGSRAGRTGELFF	TGTGCCAGCAGCTTGGGATCCAGGGCGGGTCGGACCGGGGAGCTGTTTTTT
few	TRBV7-8	TRBJ2-3	TRBD2	CASSLVGSGGSTDTQYF	TGTGCCAGCAGCTTAGTCGGTAGCGGGGGGTCAACAGATACGCAGTATTTT
few	TRBV7-9	TRBJ1-4	.	CAGLSEGYEKLFF	TGTGCCGGATTAAGCGAAGGGTATGAAAAACTGTTTTTT
.	TRBV7-9	TRBJ2-7	TRBD1	CASSSHLQGVESYEQYF	TGTGCCAGCAGCTCCCACTTACAGGGGGTAGAGTCTTACGAGCAGTACTTC
.	TRBV24-1	TRBJ2-2	TRBD2	CATSDRGGNTGELFF	TGTGCCACCAGTGACCGCGGGGGAAACACCGGGGAGCTGTTTTTT
many	TRBV7-6	TRBJ2-7	TRBD2	CASSLEAGGSYEQYF	TGTGCCAGCAGCTTGGAAGCGGGGGGCTCCTACGAGCAGTACTTC
.	TRBV6-6	TRBJ2-7	.	CASTQGGNRVYEQYF	TGTGCCAGCACCCAGGGCGGGAACAGGGTGTACGAGCAGTACTTC
.	TRBV13	TRBJ2-3	TRBD2	CASSSRGGGASTDTQYF	TGTGCCAGCAGCTCCCGAGGCGGGGGAGCTAGCACAGATACGCAGTATTTT